This entry lists 27 T cell receptor beta chains sequenced from one sample in a study of T cell responses to AZD1222 COVID-19 vaccine. The table came from immunoSEQ multiplex PCR; TCRdb's copy has only in-frame clones and leaves some out. Found here are about 120,000 clones, 92% of them singletons; the top ten hold 14%. The source material was peripheral blood, sampled on day 0 of AZD1222 vaccination. The receptor set was obtained from an adult in good health.

The chain recombines TRBV4-1 with TRBJ2-7; D may be TRBD2 (5 bases). V gave up 0 bases and J gave up 4 bases, with 16 bases separating them. The length of the CDR3 is 16 residues. Germline CDR1 MGHRA, CDR2 YSYEKL. DNA for the CDR3: TGCGCCAGCAGCCAAGATCCCGACTATCTTGGGTACGAGCAGTACTTC. Encoded protein: CASSQDPDYLGYEQYF.

This CDR3 reads CASSPGIGGRNQPQHF. The CDR3, as DNA: TGTGCCAGCAGCCCCGGGATCGGAGGACGCAATCAGCCCCAGCATTTT. This chain links TRBV3-1 (or the pseudogene TRBV3-2) with TRBJ1-5; D ambiguous. CDR1 LGHDT and CDR2 YNNKEL come from the germline V gene (reference sequence). The CDR3 sequence is 16 residues long. Trimming left V 4 bases short and J 2 bases short, with 15 bases between.

Comment on this clone: At the DNA level, this CDR3 is encoded by other sequences in the same sample as well. J is TRBJ2-1 and V is TRBV19; no clear D gene. Germline values: CDR1 LNHDA, CDR2 SQIVND (reference sequence). The V end was cut by 5 bases, the J end by 1 base, with 0 bases between. The CDR3 is 11 residues long. This CDR3 is CASSSYNEQFF. The CDR3 DNA reads as TGTGCCAGTAGTTCCTACAATGAGCAGTTCTTC. The whole variable domain, filled in from reference TRBV19 and TRBJ2-1, reads DGGITQSPKYLFRKEGQNVTLSCEQNLNHDAMYWYRQDPGQGLRLIYYSQIVNDFQKGDIAEGYSVSREKKESFPLTVTSAQKNPTAFYLCASSSYNEQFFGPGTRLTVL.

This chain uses TRBV13 with TRBJ2-1; unclear D gene. V lost 3 bases to trimming and J lost 8 bases, with 20 bases between them. The CDR3 is made up of 16 amino acids. Germline CDR1 PRHDT, CDR2 FYEKMQ (reference sequence). The CDR3 nucleotides read TGTGCCAGCAGCTTGGTGGAGAATCCCCTAATTGATGAGCAGTTCTTC. Translating gives CASSLVENPLIDEQFF.

The table lists this clone with a few counts. This CDR3 is CASSLEIGTSRDTEAFF. As DNA, the CDR3 is TGTGCCAGCAGCTTAGAGATTGGGACGTCAAGGGACACTGAAGCTTTCTTT. This chain connects TRBV7-2 to TRBJ1-1, with D perhaps matching TRBD1 (5 bases). Germline CDR1 is SGHTA and CDR2 is FQGNSA. CDR3 length equals 17 residues. Trimming removed 1 base at V and 3 bases at J, with 18 bases between.

This clone has a single count. This sequence joins TRBV24-1 and TRBJ2-4, with a possible D match to TRBD1 (5 bases). Trimming cost V 5 bases and J 7 bases, with 14 bases left between them. CDR3 length: 14 residues. Germline V gene lookup returns CDR1 KGHDR and CDR2 SFDVKD. CDR3 loop: CATSAPGHDNIQYF. The DNA of the CDR3 is TGTGCCACCAGTGCCCCCGGACACGATAACATTCAGTACTTC.

This chain links TRBV4-3 with TRBJ1-3; TRBD1 matches at 8 bases. The CDR3 is 17 residues long. Germline trimming cut 4 bases from V and 3 bases from J; bases unmatched to any gene: 11. Germline values: CDR1 LGHNA, CDR2 YSLEER. The CDR3 DNA sequence: TGCGCCAGCAGCCCCCGAGACAGGGGCCGACTTGGAAACACCATATATTTT. Protein: CASSPRDRGRLGNTIYF.

The J gene is TRBJ1-2, the V gene TRBV7-2; a weak D match, TRBD1 (6 bases). Trimming stripped 5 bases from V and 3 bases from J, with 7 bases between. The CDR3 consists of 12 residues. From germline, CDR1 is SGHTA and CDR2 FQGNSA. The CDR3 coding sequence is TGTGCCAGCAGCCCAGGGGACTATGGCTACACCTTC. Translated: CASSPGDYGYTF.

This chain joins TRBV6-1 and TRBJ2-3; D gene ambiguous. Germline V gene lookup returns CDR1 MNHNS and CDR2 SASEGT. V shed 3 bases and J shed 5 bases, with 12 bases lying between them. This CDR3 has 14 residues. The CDR3 DNA follows: TGTGCCAGCAGTGAGATGATTGAGTTAGATACGCAGTATTTT. Protein sequence: CASSEMIELDTQYF.

V is TRBV2 and J is TRBJ1-2, with TRBD1 identical over 7 bases. Germline V gene data show CDR1 as SNHLY and CDR2 as FYNNEI. The V and J ends lost 4 bases and 3 bases, in that order; junction bases with no gene match: 8. The CDR3 loop spans 15 amino acids. The CDR3 sequence: CASSVVTGTDYGYTF. CDR3 DNA sequence: TGTGCCAGCAGTGTAGTGACAGGGACGGACTATGGCTACACCTTC.

The CDR3 reads CASSLSGTVNEKLFF. DNA for the CDR3: TGTGCCAGCAGTTTAAGCGGGACAGTCAATGAAAAACTGTTTTTT. The chain joins TRBV27 to TRBJ1-4; TRBD1 matches 7 bases. This CDR3 has 15 amino acids. J was trimmed by 5 bases and V by 2 bases; bases with no gene match: 5. CDR1 is MNHEY and CDR2 is SMNVEV in the germline V gene (reference sequence).

The V gene is TRBV5-6, the J gene TRBJ1-2; D ambiguous. V lost 2 bases to trimming and J lost 8 bases, with 10 bases between them. This CDR3 has 12 amino acids. Germline assignment: CDR1 SGHDT and CDR2 YYEEEE. The chain's CDR3 is CASSFGVLGYTF. In nucleotides, the CDR3 is TGTGCCAGCAGCTTTGGGGTTCTGGGCTACACCTTC.

The V and J genes are TRBV7-8 and TRBJ2-7; TRBD2 is a possible D gene (5 bases). Deletions cut 1 base from V and 2 bases from J, with 6 bases between. This CDR3 has 13 residues. Germline-derived CDR1 and CDR2 are SGHVS and FQNEAQ. This CDR3 reads CASSLGGTYEQYF. CDR3 coding DNA: TGTGCCAGCAGCTTAGGAGGGACCTACGAGCAGTACTTC.

The chain joins TRBV14 to TRBJ2-1; D unresolved. This CDR3 has 12 residues. Germline lookup yields CDR1 SGHDN and CDR2 FVKESK. V was clipped by 4 bases and J by 2 bases, with 3 bases between them. CDR3 DNA sequence: TGTGCCAGCAGCCTTACCTACAATGAGCAGTTCTTC. This translates into CASSLTYNEQFF. Full variable domain (rest looked up from reference TRBV14 and TRBJ2-1): EAGVTQFPSHSVIEKGQTVTLRCDPISGHDNLYWYRRVMGKEIKFLLHFVKESKQDESGMPNNRFLAERTGGTYSTLKVQPAELEDSGVYFCASSLTYNEQFFGPGTRLTVL.

Only one count was recorded for this clone. The J gene is TRBJ1-1, the V gene TRBV3-1 (or the pseudogene TRBV3-2); D might be TRBD1 (6 bases). The V end lost 4 bases, the J end lost 3 bases, and 12 bases lay between the germline ends. This CDR3 spans 14 amino acids. Germline V gives CDR1 LGHDT, CDR2 YNNKEL (reference sequence). The CDR3 sequence is CASSLWTDDTEAFF. CDR3 nucleotides: TGTGCCAGCAGCCTATGGACAGACGACACTGAAGCTTTCTTT.

V and J are TRBV29-1 and TRBJ2-5, with 7 bases matching TRBD2. The germline CDR1 and CDR2 sequences are SQVTM and ANQGSEA. V trimming: 7 bases; J trimming: 3 bases; junction bases outside the gene matches: 8. There are 13 residues in the CDR3. The CDR3, as DNA: TGCAGCGCGGCGGGGACTAACGAAGAGACCCAGTACTTC. Amino acid sequence: CSAAGTNEETQYF.

The chain couples TRBV6-5 to TRBJ2-3, with TRBD2 matching over 7 bases. The germline CDR1 and CDR2 sequences are MNHEY and SVGAGI. J gave up 2 bases and V 6 bases, and 2 bases lay outside the gene matches. This CDR3 is 13 amino acids long. The CDR3 DNA reads as TGTGCCAGCAGGCGGGGGAACACAGATACGCAGTATTTT. Protein sequence: CASRRGNTDTQYF.

This sequence joins TRBV7-2 and TRBJ1-1, with a weak D call TRBD1 (5 bases). The CDR3 is 15 residues long. The V end was cut by 6 bases, the J end by 4 bases, with 18 bases between. The germline V gene encodes CDR1 SGHTA and CDR2 FQGNSA. The chain's CDR3 is CASREYGGEVTEAFF. CDR3 nucleotides: TGTGCCAGCAGGGAATACGGGGGAGAGGTCACTGAAGCTTTCTTT.

V gene TRBV11-3 combines with J gene TRBJ2-1, with D unclear. V gave up 3 bases and J gave up 7 bases, with 16 bases separating them. CDR1 and CDR2 (germline): SGHNT, YENEEA. The CDR3 contains 15 residues. The CDR3 sequence is CASSLGTSSQNEQFF. CDR3 in DNA: TGTGCCAGCAGCTTGGGCACATCAAGTCAGAATGAGCAGTTCTTC.

CDR3 coding DNA: TGTGCCTGGAGTTCCGTAGGTAGGCGAGCGGAGAGCTCCTACAATGAGCAGTTCTTC. Translating it yields CAWSSVGRRAESSYNEQFF. The genes are TRBV30 and TRBJ2-1, with a possible D match to TRBD2 (5 bases). The CDR3 extends over 19 amino acids. Trimming removed 2 bases at V and 0 bases at J, with 23 bases between. Germline V gene data show CDR1 as GTSNPN and CDR2 as SVGIG (reference sequence).

V is TRBV28 and J is TRBJ1-2; D unresolved. The CDR3 is 13 amino acids. The germline CDR1 and CDR2 sequences are MDHEN and SYDVKM. Trimming took 3 bases from V and 5 from J, leaving 10 bases between them. Written as DNA, the CDR3 is TGTGCCAGCAGTTTGCCCGACTCTTATGGCTACACCTTC. Translation: CASSLPDSYGYTF.

The chain uses TRBV2 and TRBJ1-6; TRBD1 matches 7 bases. The CDR3 runs 15 residues. The junction had 12 bases not matched to a gene; V was cut back by 7 bases and J by 9 bases. Germline V CDR1 and CDR2: SNHLY, FYNNEI. This CDR3 is CASMAFTGVGSPLHF. The DNA for the CDR3 is TGTGCCAGCATGGCGTTCACAGGGGTTGGTTCACCCCTCCACTTT.

The rearrangement joins TRBV28 to TRBJ2-1; maybe TRBD2 (5 bases). This CDR3 comprises 11 residues. Trimming cost V 7 bases and J 8 bases, with 9 bases left between them. Germline assignment: CDR1 MDHEN and CDR2 SYDVKM. CDR3 protein: CASKRADEQFF. The CDR3 DNA sequence: TGTGCCAGCAAGAGGGCCGATGAGCAGTTCTTC. The whole variable domain, remainder taken from reference TRBV28 and TRBJ2-1, is DVKVTQSSRYLVKRTGEKVFLECVQDMDHENMFWYRQDPGLGLRLIYFSYDVKMKEKGDIPEGYSVSREKKERFSLILESASTNQTSMYLCASKRADEQFFGPGTRLTVL.

CDR3 loop: CASSRLTTGSYGYTF. The CDR3 bases are TGCGCCAGCAGCCGCTTAACGACAGGGAGCTATGGCTACACCTTC. The chain links TRBV4-1 to TRBJ1-2, with 7 bases aligning to TRBD1. V lost 4 bases to trimming and J lost 4 bases; unmatched junction nucleotides: 9. CDR1 is MGHRA and CDR2 is YSYEKL in the germline V gene. The CDR3 contains 15 residues.

This clone was recorded once. The J gene is TRBJ1-2, the V gene TRBV6-5, with 7 positions matching TRBD1. The CDR3 is 12 residues long. Trimming took 6 bases from V and 7 from J; bases not matched to a gene: 5. Germline lookup yields CDR1 MNHEY and CDR2 SVGAGI. Here the CDR3 DNA reads TGTGCCAGCAGGCTTAACAGGGGTGGCTACACCTTC. It specifies CASRLNRGGYTF.

In this sample, this clone turned up once. The V call is TRBV2, the J call TRBJ2-3, with a weak D call TRBD1 (6 bases). V was clipped by 5 bases and J by 0 bases, with 12 bases between them. CDR3 length: 15 amino acids. CDR1 is SNHLY, CDR2 FYNNEI, per germline. In nucleotides, the CDR3 is TGTGCCAGCAGTAGCCGACAGGTTAGCACAGATACGCAGTATTTT. Protein product: CASSSRQVSTDTQYF.

V and J are TRBV7-2 and TRBJ2-7; D may be TRBD1 (6 bases). V was pared by 4 bases and J by 5 bases, with 12 bases between. The V gene's germline CDR1 is SGHTA and CDR2 FQGNSA. This CDR3 region has 13 residues. CDR3: CASSSTGLNEQYF. In nucleotides, the CDR3 is TGTGCCAGCAGCTCCACAGGGTTGAACGAGCAGTACTTC.